The T cell receptor (beta chain) under discussion was sequenced for a study of blood T cell repertoires in COVID-19. On the study more broadly: Sources were T cells, B-cell-depleted T cells, or PBMCs; the material itself was cDNA or gDNA.

Method: immunoSEQ multiplex PCR; TCRdb's copy keeps in-frame clones and lacks some. The table shows more than 300,000 clones, with around 87% occurring only once. The CDR3 runs 17 residues. The germline gives CDR1 PRHDT, CDR2 FYEKMQ (reference sequence). The trim removed 5 bases at V and 0 bases at J, leaving 8 bases unmatched. The material sequenced was peripheral blood. The V gene is TRBV13, the J gene TRBJ2-3, with 10 bases aligning to TRBD2. This clonotype was obtained from a woman aged 25 to 39 with COVID-19, enrolled during active disease. The CDR3 DNA reads TGTGCCAGCAGCCCAGATGGACTAGCGGAAAGCACAGATACGCAGTATTTT. Protein product: CASSPDGLAESTDTQYF.